Below are 19 T cell receptor beta chains sequenced from a single sample in a study of blood T cell repertoires in COVID-19. Using immunoSEQ multiplex PCR, the repertoire was profiled, and TCRdb retains in-frame clones only, with some absent. The table includes fewer than 400,000 clones, approximately 90% detected once. The sample taken for sequencing was PBMCs or T cells enriched from blood (not recorded which). All receptors come from a man aged 30-40 years who had recovered from COVID-19.

J is TRBJ1-5 and V is TRBV19, with D hard to call. Per germline, CDR1 LNHDA and CDR2 SQIVND (reference sequence). The CDR3 contains 15 residues. The V end was cut by 5 bases, the J end by 7 bases, with 18 bases between. The CDR3 sequence is CASSPPGRAIQPQHF. As DNA, the CDR3 is TGTGCCAGTAGTCCCCCCGGGAGGGCAATCCAGCCCCAGCATTTT.

The rearrangement uses TRBV7-8 and TRBJ2-7, with 12 bases aligning to TRBD1. Trimming removed 5 bases from V and 6 bases from J; junction bases left unmatched: 8. There are 15 residues in the CDR3. Germline-derived CDR1 and CDR2 are SGHVS and FQNEAQ. The DNA of the CDR3 is TGTGCCAGCAGCCCGCGTGGGACAGGGGGCCCCGAGCAGTACTTC. It translates to CASSPRGTGGPEQYF.

CDR3 in DNA: TGTGCCAGCAGGGGGGGACTAGCGGGAGGCTGGAATGAGCAGTTCTTC. This codes for CASRGGLAGGWNEQFF. The chain links TRBV11-3 to TRBJ2-1; 15 bases agree with TRBD2. The germline CDR1 and CDR2 sequences are SGHNT and YENEEA. Unmatched junction bases numbered 7, after V lost 6 bases and J lost 7 bases. CDR3 length equals 16 residues.

V gene TRBV3-1 (or the pseudogene TRBV3-2) combines with J gene TRBJ1-5; D call uncertain. Trimming cost V 1 base and J 3 bases, with 10 bases left between them. Per germline, CDR1 LGHDT and CDR2 YNNKEL (reference sequence). This CDR3 is 15 amino acids long. This CDR3 reads CASSQGVENNQPQHF. CDR3 nucleotide sequence: TGTGCCAGCAGCCAAGGGGTGGAGAACAATCAGCCCCAGCATTTT.

This chain uses TRBV7-2 with TRBJ2-3; 10 bases fit TRBD2. Germline V gene sequence: CDR1 SGHTA, CDR2 FQGNSA. The V segment lost 8 bases and the J segment 2 bases; nucleotides outside the gene matches: 7. This CDR3 is built from 15 residues. CDR3 in amino acids: CASGIAGGPTDTQYF. DNA for the CDR3: TGTGCCAGCGGAATAGCGGGGGGCCCCACAGATACGCAGTATTTT.

The V and J genes are TRBV27 and TRBJ2-7; D gene unclear. The CDR3 contains 10 residues. Germline lookup yields CDR1 MNHEY and CDR2 SMNVEV (reference sequence). V was trimmed by 11 bases and J by 0 bases, leaving 5 bases between them. This CDR3 is CASSSYEQYF. The CDR3 DNA reads TGTGCCTCCAGCTCCTACGAGCAGTACTTC.

The CDR3 nucleotides read TGTGCCAGCAGCCAAGACTTCAAAAACATTCAGTACTTC. It is translated as CASSQDFKNIQYF. The chain carries TRBV3-1 (or the pseudogene TRBV3-2) and TRBJ2-4; no clear D. The CDR3 loop spans 13 amino acids. The V gene lost 0 bases and the J gene lost 3 bases, with 3 bases spanning the gap. CDR1 is LGHDT, CDR2 YNNKEL, per germline (reference sequence).

The chain is built from TRBV4-2 and TRBJ2-1; 9 nucleotides line up with TRBD1. With 1 base clipped from V and 8 bases from J, the junction kept 9 bases outside the gene matches. CDR3 length: 16 amino acids. Germline V gives CDR1 LGHNA, CDR2 YNFKEQ. The CDR3: CASSQVSIGTGYEQFF. Here the CDR3 DNA reads TGTGCCAGCAGCCAAGTTTCGATAGGGACAGGGTATGAGCAGTTCTTC.

J is TRBJ2-5 and V is TRBV12-3 or TRBV12-4; D remains ambiguous. The CDR3 spans 13 residues. V lost 3 bases and J lost 5, with 10 bases in between. CDR3 bases: TGTGCCAGCAGTTTGACACCTTGGGAGACCCAGTACTTC. It translates to CASSLTPWETQYF.

This clone appeared a single time. V gene TRBV4-1 combines with J gene TRBJ2-1; 7 nucleotides agree with TRBD2. V dropped 5 bases and J dropped 0; count of bases not matched to a gene: 13. The CDR3 totals 18 residues. Germline CDR1 and CDR2: MGHRA and YSYEKL. Written as DNA, the CDR3 is TGCGCCAGCAGCACTTATGTCGCGGGAGTGAGCTCCTACAATGAGCAGTTCTTC. It codes for CASSTYVAGVSSYNEQFF.

The chain carries TRBV6-5 and TRBJ1-6; D unclear. Germline CDR1 and CDR2: MNHEY and SVGAGI. The CDR3 sequence is 14 residues long. V was shortened by 5 bases and J by 7 bases, with 12 bases between the two germline ends. The CDR3 DNA is TGTGCCAGCAGTCACCAGTTGTTGAATTCACCCCTCCACTTT. This translates into CASSHQLLNSPLHF.

The rearrangement joins TRBV5-4 to TRBJ1-3; 7 bases align to TRBD1. Germline V gene sequence: CDR1 SGHNT, CDR2 YYREEE (reference sequence). V dropped 0 bases and J dropped 4; count of bases not matched to a gene: 10. This CDR3 spans 17 amino acids. The CDR3 is CASSLDSPGGSGNTIYF. CDR3 sequence (DNA): TGTGCCAGCAGCTTGGATAGTCCAGGGGGATCGGGAAACACCATATATTTT.

This chain uses TRBV2 with TRBJ2-3, with 7 bases matching TRBD2. Trimming took 7 bases from V and 2 from J; bases not matched to a gene: 24. Germline V CDR1 and CDR2: SNHLY, FYNNEI. This CDR3 is 20 amino acids long. CDR3 sequence: CASTLHPSPELAEYTDTQYF. CDR3 nucleotide sequence: TGTGCCAGCACCCTGCACCCAAGCCCGGAGCTAGCGGAATACACAGATACGCAGTATTTT.

V gene TRBV19 combines with J gene TRBJ2-3, with 10 bases lining up with TRBD1. Unmatched junction bases numbered 9, after V lost 5 bases and J lost 4 bases. The CDR3 loop spans 16 amino acids. CDR1 is LNHDA and CDR2 is SQIVND in the germline V gene (reference sequence). The CDR3 DNA reads as TGTGCCAGTAGTCCCCGACAGGGGGCTGGGCCAGATACGCAGTATTTT. Its protein is CASSPRQGAGPDTQYF.

This clone was observed a few times. The chain joins TRBV11-2 to TRBJ2-7, with unresolved D. The germline V and J ends were trimmed by 4 bases and 3 bases, with 10 bases remaining between them. The germline V gene encodes CDR1 SGHAT and CDR2 FQNNGV. This CDR3 contains 13 residues. The CDR3 DNA is TGTGCCAGCAGCTCCCCAGCGTTCTACGAGCAGTACTTC. Protein: CASSSPAFYEQYF.

V and J are TRBV13 and TRBJ2-1; 14 bases fit TRBD2. Germline V gene sequence: CDR1 PRHDT, CDR2 FYEKMQ (reference sequence). This CDR3 has 17 residues. Germline trimming cut 3 bases from V and 4 bases from J; bases unmatched to any gene: 5. The CDR3 region is CASSLGTSGGPYNEQFF. In nucleotides, the CDR3 is TGTGCCAGCAGCTTGGGGACTAGCGGGGGCCCTTACAATGAGCAGTTCTTC.

This chain uses TRBV4-1 with TRBJ1-1; D gene uncertain. The V end lost 4 bases, the J end lost 2 bases, and 14 bases lay between the germline ends. The CDR3 runs 15 residues. Per the germline V gene, CDR1 is MGHRA and CDR2 is YSYEKL. The CDR3 bases are TGCGCCAGCAGCCTCCAACTCCAACCCAACACTGAAGCTTTCTTT. This encodes CASSLQLQPNTEAFF.

The genes are TRBV5-1 and TRBJ1-4, with 11 bases aligning to TRBD1. J gave up 6 bases and V 4 bases, and 8 bases lay outside the gene matches. This CDR3 region has 16 residues. CDR1 is SGHRS and CDR2 is YFSETQ in the germline V gene. For the CDR3, the DNA is TGCGCCAGCAGCAGAACCTCGGGACAGGGGGATGAAAAACTGTTTTTT. Residues: CASSRTSGQGDEKLFF.

The chain carries TRBV6-6 and TRBJ2-1; 10 bases agree with TRBD2. In germline, CDR1 is MNHNY, CDR2 SVGAGI (reference sequence). V lost 4 bases and J lost 7; bases outside the gene matches: 7. The CDR3 runs to 15 residues. The CDR3, as DNA: TGTGCCAGCAGTTCCCCGGGACTAGCGACAAATGAGCAGTTCTTC. This translates into CASSSPGLATNEQFF.